There are many counts of the clone carrying this T cell receptor beta chain. What it recognizes is unknown. The data are from a study of T cell repertoires in cytomegalovirus infection. Study background: Both a matching HLA type and CMV infection were indicated by public TCR beta signatures. Study-level results: The ex vivo response was dominated by HLA-C-restricted CMV-specific TCR beta clonotypes. Public TCR beta family frequency separated CMV-and-HLA carriers, including in an independent cohort.

CDR3 size: 15 residues. Germline V CDR1 and CDR2: SGHVS, FNYEAQ. V lost 1 base and J 1 base, leaving 10 bases between the germline ends. TCRdb used MiXCR to reprocess the reads, holding one entry per CDR3 protein. The data show approximately 1,000,000 distinct CDR3 sequences, about a third seen once. The sample here was cultured CD8+ T cells from PBMCs, taken from culture after CMV antigen stimulation. The chain links TRBV7-6 to TRBJ1-1; D uncertain. This TCR was sampled from a human donor in good health (CMV status not recorded). Some clones in this sample may be carry-over from other donors' samples. The CDR3 region is CASSLDAGPNTEAFF. The CDR3 DNA sequence: TGTGCCAGCAGCTTAGATGCGGGCCCGAACACTGAAGCTTTCTTT. The full variable domain, its missing parts supplied by reference TRBV7-6 and TRBJ1-1, is GAGVSQSPRYKVTKRGQDVALRCDPISGHVSLYWYRQALGQGPEFLTYFNYEAQQDKSGLPNDRFSAERPEGSISTLTIQRTEQRDSAMYRCASSLDAGPNTEAFFGQGTRLTVV.